The source of this T cell receptor beta chain is a study of T cell responses to AZD1222 COVID-19 vaccine (dated by TCRdb to about 2021). Background for the entire study: Because spike-specific TCR depth and breadth did not differ between the two schedules, AZD1222 recipients who got a second dose at roughly 4 weeks were pooled with those who got a second dose at roughly 12 weeks. A total of approximately 240 trial participants underwent TCR sequencing, of whom under 220 had received two doses of AZD1222 and about 26 had received two doses of the MenACWY control vaccine. Trial participants were enrolled by age into subgroups of 18-55, 56-69 and 70-plus years, and around 150, 29 and 61 TCR-sequenced participants, respectively, were included in these subgroups. Points the paper makes about the study in general: Nearly half of unique spike-specific TCRs reportedly recognized epitopes outside regions mutated in the B.1.351 and B.1.1.7 variants. After two AZD1222 doses, spike-specific TCR breadth and depth were significantly higher than at day 0 and than in MenACWY recipients. Most participants were white British and females outnumbered males, and the authors suggested that clonal diversity may have been underestimated. The vaccine-associated CD4 TCRs covered the entire spike protein, and the dominant responses fell in regions 160-218 and 743-854. Only a handful of AZD1222 recipients were SARS-CoV-2 seropositive at baseline, limiting conclusions about previously exposed vaccinees. Because no day 14 peak-response samples were available, repertoires were characterized only after the peak T cell response. The 56-69-year group was small, and its depth increase did not reach significance, likely because of low power.

Looking up the germline V gene (reference sequence) yields CDR1 SEHNR and CDR2 FQNEAQ. The junction carries 9 bases between V and J, which are trimmed by 0 bases and 1 base respectively. The CDR3 goes from the cysteine to the phenylalanine over 15 residues. Only the CDR3 DNA is retained, 45 bases long and in frame from the first base. Regarding this clone: The antigen this receptor binds is unknown. No much larger clone is present one base from it, and per-base qualities are unavailable.

The CDR3 regions of human TCRbeta chains were analyzed by immunosequencing. Regarding the original processing steps: TCRs in the repertoires were matched against a reference library of SARS-CoV-2-specific TCRs that had been generated with the MIRA antigen-specificity platform. Breadth was defined as the fraction of unique TCRs that were SARS-CoV-2-associated. Depth was defined as the fraction of total T cells that were SARS-CoV-2-associated. Using the MIRA data, each spike-specific TCR was mapped to the spike region that the TCR reacts to and placed in a CD4 or CD8 class. Log10-transformed breadth and depth values were compared by one-way ANOVA with Sidak's multiple comparisons tests. TCRdb took over this immuneACCESS table, retaining in-frame rearrangements with V and J assigned. Such tables are incomplete; in checked studies, under half of the missing clones stem from an unresolved V gene, and the remainder is unexplained. V, J and clone size are those of that table, while D and trimming were read from the DNA. This sample is represented by about 140,000 clones; roughly 92% of them were singletons. In total, the top ten clones hold about 5% of the sample.

This sample's time point label indicates: baseline before first vaccination. Samples from vaccinated people were obtained from the UK trials COV001 and COV002, which included a single-blind randomized controlled phase 2/3 trial of AZD1222 (ChAdOx1 nCoV-19) in healthy adults. Trial participant PBMC samples were collected at day 0 and day 28 after the second dose for TCRbeta chain sequencing. The receptor was isolated from an adult in good health. This sequence uses TRBV7-9 and TRBJ2-5; no D segment can be confidently identified. The input for sequencing was peripheral blood, taken on day 0 of AZD1222 vaccination. The CDR3 region: CASSLALGSQETQYF. The DNA sequence follows: TGTGCCAGCAGCTTAGCGTTAGGCAGCCAAGAGACCCAGTACTTC. Full variable domain (CDR3 extended with the reference TRBV7-9 and TRBJ2-5 proteins): DTGVSQNPRHKITKRGQNVTFRCDPISEHNRLYWYRQTLGQGPEFLTYFQNEAQLEKSRLLSDRFSAERPKGSFSTLEIQRTEQGDSAMYLCASSLALGSQETQYFGPGTRLLVL.